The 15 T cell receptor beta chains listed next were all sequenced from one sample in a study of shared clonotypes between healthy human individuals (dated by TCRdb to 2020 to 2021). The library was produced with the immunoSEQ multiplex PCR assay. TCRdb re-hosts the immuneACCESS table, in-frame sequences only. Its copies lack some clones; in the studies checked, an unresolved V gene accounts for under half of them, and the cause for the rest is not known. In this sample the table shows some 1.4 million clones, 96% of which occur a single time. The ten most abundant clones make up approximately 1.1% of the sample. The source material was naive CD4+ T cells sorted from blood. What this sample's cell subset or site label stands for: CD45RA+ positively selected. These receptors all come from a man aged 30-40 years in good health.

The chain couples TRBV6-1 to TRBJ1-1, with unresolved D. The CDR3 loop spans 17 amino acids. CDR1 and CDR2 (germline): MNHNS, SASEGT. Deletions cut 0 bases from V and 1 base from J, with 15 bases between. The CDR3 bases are TGTGCCAGCAGTGAAGCGCATGTTGTGGGGAAGAACACTGAAGCTTTCTTT. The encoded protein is CASSEAHVVGKNTEAFF.

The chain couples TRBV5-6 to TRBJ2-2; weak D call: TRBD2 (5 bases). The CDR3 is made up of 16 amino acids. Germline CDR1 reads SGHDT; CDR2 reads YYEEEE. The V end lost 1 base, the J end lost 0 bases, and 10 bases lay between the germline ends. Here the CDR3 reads CASSLWGVPNTGELFF. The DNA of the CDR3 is TGTGCCAGCAGCTTGTGGGGAGTCCCGAACACCGGGGAGCTGTTTTTT.

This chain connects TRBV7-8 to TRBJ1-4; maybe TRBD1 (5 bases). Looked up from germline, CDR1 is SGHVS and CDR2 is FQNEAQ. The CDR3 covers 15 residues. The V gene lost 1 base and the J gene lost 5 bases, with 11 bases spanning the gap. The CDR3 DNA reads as TGTGCCAGCAGCTTAGACGGTGGGGGGAATGAAAAACTGTTTTTT. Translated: CASSLDGGGNEKLFF. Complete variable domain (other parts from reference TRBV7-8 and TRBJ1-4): GAGVSQSPRYKVAKRGQDVALRCDPISGHVSLFWYQQALGQGPEFLTYFQNEAQLDKSGLPSDRFFAERPEGSVSTLKIQRTQQEDSAVYLCASSLDGGGNEKLFFGSGTQLSVL.

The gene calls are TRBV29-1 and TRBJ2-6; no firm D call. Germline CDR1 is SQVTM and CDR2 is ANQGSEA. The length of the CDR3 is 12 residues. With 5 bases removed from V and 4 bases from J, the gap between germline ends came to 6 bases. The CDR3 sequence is CSVSRGANVLTF. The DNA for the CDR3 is TGCAGCGTTTCCCGGGGGGCCAACGTCCTGACTTTC.

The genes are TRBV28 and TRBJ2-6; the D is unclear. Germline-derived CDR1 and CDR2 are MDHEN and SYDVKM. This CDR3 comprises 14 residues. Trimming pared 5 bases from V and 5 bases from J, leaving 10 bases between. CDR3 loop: CASSEVSWANVLTF. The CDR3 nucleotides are TGTGCCAGCAGTGAAGTGAGTTGGGCCAACGTCCTGACTTTC. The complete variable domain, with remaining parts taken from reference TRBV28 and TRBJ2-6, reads DVKVTQSSRYLVKRTGEKVFLECVQDMDHENMFWYRQDPGLGLRLIYFSYDVKMKEKGDIPEGYSVSREKKERFSLILESASTNQTSMYLCASSEVSWANVLTFGAGSRLTVL.

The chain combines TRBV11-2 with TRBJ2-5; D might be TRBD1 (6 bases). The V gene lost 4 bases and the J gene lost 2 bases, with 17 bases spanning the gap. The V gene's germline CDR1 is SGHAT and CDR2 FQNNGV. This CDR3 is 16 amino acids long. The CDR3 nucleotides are TGTGCCAGCAGCTCGGGACCCTGGACAGATCAAGAGACCCAGTACTTC. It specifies CASSSGPWTDQETQYF.

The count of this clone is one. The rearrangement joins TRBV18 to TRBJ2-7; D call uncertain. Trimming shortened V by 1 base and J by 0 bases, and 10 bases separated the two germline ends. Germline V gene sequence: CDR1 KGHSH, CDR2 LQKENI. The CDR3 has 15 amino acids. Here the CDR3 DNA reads TGTGCCAGCTCACCACGGAGCAGGAGCTCCTACGAGCAGTACTTC. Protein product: CASSPRSRSSYEQYF.

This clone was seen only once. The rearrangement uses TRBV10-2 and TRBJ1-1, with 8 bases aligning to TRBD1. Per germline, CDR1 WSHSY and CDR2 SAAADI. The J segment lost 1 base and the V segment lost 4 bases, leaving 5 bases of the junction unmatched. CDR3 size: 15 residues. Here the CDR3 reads CASSATGVQNTEAFF. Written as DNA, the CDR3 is TGCGCCAGCAGTGCGACAGGGGTCCAGAACACTGAAGCTTTCTTT.

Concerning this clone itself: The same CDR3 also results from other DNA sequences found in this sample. The CDR3 loop reads CASRGNVAPYEQYF. The CDR3 DNA sequence: TGTGCCAGCAGGGGGAATGTGGCTCCCTACGAGCAGTACTTC. The chain couples TRBV6-1 to TRBJ2-7; D unclear. CDR3 length equals 14 residues. Trimming took off 6 bases at V and 2 bases at J, with 14 bases between the two ends. Germline lookup yields CDR1 MNHNS and CDR2 SASEGT.

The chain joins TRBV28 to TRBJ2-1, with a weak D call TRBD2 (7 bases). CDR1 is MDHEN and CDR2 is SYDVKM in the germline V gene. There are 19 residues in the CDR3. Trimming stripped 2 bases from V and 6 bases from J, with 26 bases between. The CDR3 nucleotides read TGTGCCAGCAGTTTAACCACCTCGGGGACCAGGGGAGGGAGCAATGAGCAGTTCTTC. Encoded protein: CASSLTTSGTRGGSNEQFF. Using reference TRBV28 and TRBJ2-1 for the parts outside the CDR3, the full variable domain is DVKVTQSSRYLVKRTGEKVFLECVQDMDHENMFWYRQDPGLGLRLIYFSYDVKMKEKGDIPEGYSVSREKKERFSLILESASTNQTSMYLCASSLTTSGTRGGSNEQFFGPGTRLTVL.

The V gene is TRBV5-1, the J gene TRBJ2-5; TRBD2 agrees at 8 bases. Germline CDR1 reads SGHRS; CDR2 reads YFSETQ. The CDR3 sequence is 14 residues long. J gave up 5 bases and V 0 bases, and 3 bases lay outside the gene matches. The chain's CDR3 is CASSLGGGMETQYF. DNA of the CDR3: TGCGCCAGCAGCTTGGGCGGGGGGATGGAGACCCAGTACTTC.

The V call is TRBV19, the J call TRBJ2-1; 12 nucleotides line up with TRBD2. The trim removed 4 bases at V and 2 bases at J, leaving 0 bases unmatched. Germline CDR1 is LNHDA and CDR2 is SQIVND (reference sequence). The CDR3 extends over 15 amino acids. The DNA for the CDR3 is TGTGCCAGTAGTACTAGCGGGAGGGCCTACAATGAGCAGTTCTTC. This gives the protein CASSTSGRAYNEQFF.

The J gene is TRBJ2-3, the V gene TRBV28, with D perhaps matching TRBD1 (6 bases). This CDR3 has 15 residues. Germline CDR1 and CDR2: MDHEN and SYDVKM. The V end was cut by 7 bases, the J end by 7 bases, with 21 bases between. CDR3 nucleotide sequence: TGTGCCAGCACAACCTTCAGGGGAGATCGGAATACGCAGTATTTT. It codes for CASTTFRGDRNTQYF.

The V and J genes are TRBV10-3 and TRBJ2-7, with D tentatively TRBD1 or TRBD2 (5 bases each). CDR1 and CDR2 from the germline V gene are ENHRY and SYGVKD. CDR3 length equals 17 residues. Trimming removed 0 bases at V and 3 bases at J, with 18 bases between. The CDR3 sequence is CAISESGRDERHYEQYF. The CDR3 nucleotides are TGTGCCATCAGTGAGTCGGGACGGGACGAACGGCACTACGAGCAGTACTTC.

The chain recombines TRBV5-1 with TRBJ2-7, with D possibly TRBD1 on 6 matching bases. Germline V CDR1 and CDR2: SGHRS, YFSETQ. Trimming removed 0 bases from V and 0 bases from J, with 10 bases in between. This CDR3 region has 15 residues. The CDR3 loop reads CASSLEGRGSYEQYF. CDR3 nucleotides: TGCGCCAGCAGCTTGGAAGGCAGGGGCTCCTACGAGCAGTACTTC.